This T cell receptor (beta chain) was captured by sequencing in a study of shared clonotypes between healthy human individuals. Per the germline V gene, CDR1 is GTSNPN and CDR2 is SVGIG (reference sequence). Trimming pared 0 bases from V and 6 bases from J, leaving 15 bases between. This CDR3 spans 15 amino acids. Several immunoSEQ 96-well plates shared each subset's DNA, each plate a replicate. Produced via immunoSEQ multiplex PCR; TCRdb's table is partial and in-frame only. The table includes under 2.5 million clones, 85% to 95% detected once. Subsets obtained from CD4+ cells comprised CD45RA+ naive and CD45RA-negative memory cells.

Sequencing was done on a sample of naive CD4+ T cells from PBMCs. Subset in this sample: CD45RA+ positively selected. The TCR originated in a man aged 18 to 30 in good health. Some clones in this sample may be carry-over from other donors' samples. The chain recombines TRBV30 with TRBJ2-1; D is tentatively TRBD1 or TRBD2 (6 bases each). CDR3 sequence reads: CAWSVLGGKANEQFF. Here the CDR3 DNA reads TGTGCCTGGAGTGTGTTAGGGGGGAAGGCCAATGAGCAGTTCTTC.